This TCR beta chain was identified in a study of blood T cell repertoires in COVID-19. Study details: Researchers got acute and convalescent COVID-19 samples from the United States, Italy and Spain.

Germline V gene sequence: CDR1 MGHRA, CDR2 YSYEKL. V shed 0 bases and J shed 2 bases, with 12 bases lying between them. The CDR3 is 16 residues long. Original handling: Reference gene primer amplification yielded estimated nucleated cell counts. Sequenced by immunoSEQ multiplex PCR; TCRdb stores in-frame clones only, minus some. Clone size and V and J calls were adopted from that table, with D and trimming inferred from the DNA. The data hold 200,000 to 300,000 clones, with roughly 88% observed a single time. The chain couples TRBV4-1 to TRBJ2-3; D may be TRBD1 (5 bases). Sequenced sample: peripheral blood. The receptor comes from a woman in her twenties or thirties with acute or convalescent COVID-19. The chain's CDR3 is CASSQDGTGFTDTQYF. The CDR3, as DNA: TGCGCCAGCAGCCAAGATGGCACAGGCTTCACAGATACGCAGTATTTT.